The T cell receptor (beta chain) under discussion was sequenced for a study of somatic mutations in cytotoxic T cells in rheumatoid arthritis. Study overall: Patient blood (just under 31 ml EDTA) was drawn right after diagnosis, before any treatment. Findings of the study overall: Per patient, the largest CD8+ clone was found to exceed 20% of CD8+ cells in about an eighth of the roughly 65 cases.

Trimming took 1 base from V and 9 from J; bases not matched to a gene: 8. CDR1 is SGHVS and CDR2 is FQNEAQ in the germline V gene. The CDR3 length is 16 residues. The table came from immunoSEQ multiplex PCR; TCRdb's copy has only in-frame clones and leaves some out. The table lists some 30,000 clones, around 84% of them singletons. As to this clone: Its antigen remains unknown.

The chain couples TRBV7-8 to TRBJ2-1, with 11 positions matching TRBD2. Source material: CD8+ T cells sorted from blood. The sequence came from an adult with rheumatoid arthritis. CDR3 loop: CASSLVATSGMAEQFF. The CDR3 DNA sequence: TGTGCCAGCAGCTTAGTTGCGACTAGCGGGATGGCTGAGCAGTTCTTC.